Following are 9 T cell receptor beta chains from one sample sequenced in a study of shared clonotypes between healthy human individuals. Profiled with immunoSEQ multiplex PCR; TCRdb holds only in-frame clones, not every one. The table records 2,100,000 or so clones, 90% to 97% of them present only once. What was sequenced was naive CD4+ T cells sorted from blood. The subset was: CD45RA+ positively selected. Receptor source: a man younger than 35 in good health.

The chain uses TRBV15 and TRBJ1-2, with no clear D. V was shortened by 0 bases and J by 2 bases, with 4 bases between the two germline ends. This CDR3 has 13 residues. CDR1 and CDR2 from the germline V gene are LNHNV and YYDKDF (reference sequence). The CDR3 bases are TGTGCCACCAGCAGAGATCCCAACTATGGCTACACCTTC. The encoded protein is CATSRDPNYGYTF. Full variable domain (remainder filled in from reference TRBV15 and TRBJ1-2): DAMVIQNPRYQVTQFGKPVTLSCSQTLNHNVMYWYQQKSSQAPKLLFHYYDKDFNNEADTPDNFQSRRPNTSFCFLDIRSPGLGDTAMYLCATSRDPNYGYTFGSGTRLTVV.

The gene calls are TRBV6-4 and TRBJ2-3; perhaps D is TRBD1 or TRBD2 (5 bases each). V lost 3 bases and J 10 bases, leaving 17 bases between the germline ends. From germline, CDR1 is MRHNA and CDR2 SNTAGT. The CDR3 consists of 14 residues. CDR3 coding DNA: TGTGCCAGCAGTGAAGTCGGACGCCGGGGACCGCAGTATTTT. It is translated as CASSEVGRRGPQYF.

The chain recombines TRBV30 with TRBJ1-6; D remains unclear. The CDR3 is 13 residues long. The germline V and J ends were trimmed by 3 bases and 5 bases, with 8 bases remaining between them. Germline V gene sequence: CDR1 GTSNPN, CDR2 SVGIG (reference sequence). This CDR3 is CAWSDGHNSPLHF. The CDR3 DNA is TGTGCCTGGAGCGACGGACATAATTCACCCCTCCACTTT.

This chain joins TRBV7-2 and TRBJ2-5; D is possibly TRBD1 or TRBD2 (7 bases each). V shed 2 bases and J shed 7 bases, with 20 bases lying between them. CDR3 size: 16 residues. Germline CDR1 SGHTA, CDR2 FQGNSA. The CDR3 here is CASSLTPGGVVGTQYF. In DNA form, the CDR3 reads TGTGCCAGCAGCTTAACTCCAGGGGGGGTAGTCGGGACCCAGTACTTC.

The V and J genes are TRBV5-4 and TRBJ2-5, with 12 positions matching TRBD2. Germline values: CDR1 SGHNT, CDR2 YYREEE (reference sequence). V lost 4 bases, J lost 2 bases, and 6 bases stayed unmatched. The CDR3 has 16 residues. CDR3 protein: CASSVVGTSGQETQYF. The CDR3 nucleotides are TGTGCCAGCAGCGTAGTCGGGACTAGCGGGCAAGAGACCCAGTACTTC. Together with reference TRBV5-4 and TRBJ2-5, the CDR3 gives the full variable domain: ETGVTQSPTHLIKTRGQQVTLRCSSQSGHNTVSWYQQALGQGPQFIFQYYREEENGRGNFPPRFSGLQFPNYSSELNVNALELDDSALYLCASSVVGTSGQETQYFGPGTRLLVL.

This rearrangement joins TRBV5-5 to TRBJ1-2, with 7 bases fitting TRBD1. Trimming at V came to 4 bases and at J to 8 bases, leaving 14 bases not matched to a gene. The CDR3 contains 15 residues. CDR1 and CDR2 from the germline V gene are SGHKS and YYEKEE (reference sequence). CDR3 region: CASSGSQGFLRGYTF. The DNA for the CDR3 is TGTGCCAGCAGCGGATCACAGGGGTTTCTACGAGGCTACACCTTC.

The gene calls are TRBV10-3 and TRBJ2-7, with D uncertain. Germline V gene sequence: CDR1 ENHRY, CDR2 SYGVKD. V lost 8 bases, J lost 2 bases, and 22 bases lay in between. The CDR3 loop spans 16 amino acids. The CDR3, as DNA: TGTGCCATCGGCCAAATCATTCCGGACGGGCCCTACGAGCAGTACTTC. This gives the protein CAIGQIIPDGPYEQYF.

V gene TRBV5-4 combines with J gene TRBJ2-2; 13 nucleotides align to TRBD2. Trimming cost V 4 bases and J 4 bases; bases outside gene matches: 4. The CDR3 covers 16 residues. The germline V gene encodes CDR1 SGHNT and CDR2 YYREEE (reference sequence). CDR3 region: CASSVGLAGLTGELFF. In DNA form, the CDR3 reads TGTGCCAGCAGCGTGGGACTAGCGGGGCTCACCGGGGAGCTGTTTTTT. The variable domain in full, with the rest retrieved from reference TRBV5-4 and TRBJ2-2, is ETGVTQSPTHLIKTRGQQVTLRCSSQSGHNTVSWYQQALGQGPQFIFQYYREEENGRGNFPPRFSGLQFPNYSSELNVNALELDDSALYLCASSVGLAGLTGELFFGEGSRLTVL.

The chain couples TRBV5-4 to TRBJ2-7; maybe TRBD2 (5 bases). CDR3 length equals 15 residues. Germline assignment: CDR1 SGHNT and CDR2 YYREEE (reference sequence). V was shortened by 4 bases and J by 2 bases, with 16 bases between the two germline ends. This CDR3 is CASSLPTGNPYEQYF. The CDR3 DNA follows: TGTGCCAGCAGCCTCCCGACGGGGAATCCCTACGAGCAGTACTTC.